The 26 T cell receptor beta chains in this list originate from one sample, sequenced in a study of shared clonotypes between healthy human individuals. Measured with immunoSEQ multiplex PCR; TCRdb has only the in-frame clones, and not every one. The profile shows some 500,000 clones, 90% to 97% of them singletons. The sample consisted of naive CD4+ T cells sorted from blood. The subset here: CD45RA+ positively selected. The receptors were gathered from a woman younger than 45 in good health.

This clone was picked up one time. The chain has TRBV18 and TRBJ2-1, with D unresolved. V lost 3 bases, J lost 0 bases, and 3 bases lay in between. The CDR3 totals 13 residues. Germline V gives CDR1 KGHSH, CDR2 LQKENI. The CDR3 DNA reads as TGTGCCAGCTCACCGAACTCCTACAATGAGCAGTTCTTC. It specifies CASSPNSYNEQFF.

The V call is TRBV11-2, the J call TRBJ1-5; D is possibly TRBD1 (6 bases). The germline CDR1 and CDR2 sequences are SGHAT and FQNNGV. Trimming stripped 3 bases from V and 1 base from J, with 19 bases between. This CDR3 has 18 residues. This CDR3 is CASSLAEGGPWSNQPQHF. The CDR3 DNA sequence: TGTGCCAGCAGCTTGGCCGAGGGGGGGCCCTGGAGCAATCAGCCCCAGCATTTT.

This chain connects TRBV6-6 to TRBJ2-7; D unclear. Germline V gene data show CDR1 as MNHNY and CDR2 as SVGAGI (reference sequence). The CDR3 length is 14 residues. V lost 0 bases and J 3 bases, leaving 9 bases between the germline ends. CDR3 in amino acids: CASSYSTPNYEQYF. As DNA, the CDR3 is TGTGCCAGCAGTTACTCGACGCCGAACTACGAGCAGTACTTC.

This chain connects TRBV4-1 to TRBJ2-7, with 14 bases lining up with TRBD2. Trimming cost V 0 bases and J 6 bases; bases outside gene matches: 4. The CDR3 has 16 residues. Germline assignment: CDR1 MGHRA and CDR2 YSYEKL. The CDR3 here is CASSQEGLAGAGEQYF. The CDR3 bases are TGCGCCAGCAGCCAAGAGGGACTAGCGGGAGCAGGCGAGCAGTACTTC.

This clone was seen more than once but under ten times. The V call is TRBV6-5, the J call TRBJ1-1; 9 bases agree with TRBD1. The V and J ends lost 5 bases and 3 bases, in that order; junction bases with no gene match: 7. The CDR3 length is 15 residues. Germline assignment: CDR1 MNHEY and CDR2 SVGAGI. The CDR3 coding sequence is TGTGCCAGCAGTCCGGACAGGGGAGGCTACACTGAAGCTTTCTTT. Its translation is CASSPDRGGYTEAFF.

The rearrangement joins TRBV2 to TRBJ2-7, with a weak D call TRBD2 (5 bases). CDR1 and CDR2 (germline): SNHLY, FYNNEI. The CDR3 is 13 residues long. Trimming removed 7 bases at V and 2 bases at J, with 12 bases between. The CDR3 coding sequence is TGTGCCAGCATGGGTGGGAGAGCCTACGAGCAGTACTTC. Translation: CASMGGRAYEQYF.

The chain joins TRBV28 to TRBJ2-7; D perhaps matches TRBD2 (6 bases). The CDR3 sequence is 16 residues long. V was trimmed by 3 bases and J by 3 bases, leaving 18 bases between them. The germline V gene encodes CDR1 MDHEN and CDR2 SYDVKM. The DNA for the CDR3 is TGTGCCAGCAGTTTGTCGGCCGCACCCGGGGGCTACGAGCAGTACTTC. This gives the protein CASSLSAAPGGYEQYF. The full variable domain, completed using reference TRBV28 and TRBJ2-7, is DVKVTQSSRYLVKRTGEKVFLECVQDMDHENMFWYRQDPGLGLRLIYFSYDVKMKEKGDIPEGYSVSREKKERFSLILESASTNQTSMYLCASSLSAAPGGYEQYFGPGTRLTVT.

This clone appeared once. This sequence joins TRBV7-6 and TRBJ1-2; unclear D gene. V gave up 5 bases and J gave up 4 bases, with 11 bases separating them. The CDR3 is 13 residues long. Germline-derived CDR1 and CDR2 are SGHVS and FNYEAQ. The CDR3 bases are TGTGCCAGCAGCCCACAAGGGCCCTATGGCTACACCTTC. Translation: CASSPQGPYGYTF. Using reference TRBV7-6 and TRBJ1-2 for the parts outside the CDR3, the full variable domain is GAGVSQSPRYKVTKRGQDVALRCDPISGHVSLYWYRQALGQGPEFLTYFNYEAQQDKSGLPNDRFSAERPEGSISTLTIQRTEQRDSAMYRCASSPQGPYGYTFGSGTRLTVV.

CDR3 sequence: CASSQVRSTSGPYNEQFF. CDR3 DNA sequence: TGTGCCAGCAGCCAAGTAAGGAGCACTAGCGGACCCTACAATGAGCAGTTCTTC. This rearrangement joins TRBV4-2 to TRBJ2-1; 8 bases match TRBD2. The V and J ends lost 1 base and 2 bases, in that order; junction bases with no gene match: 10. The CDR3 runs to 18 residues. CDR1 is LGHNA and CDR2 is YNFKEQ in the germline V gene.

This rearrangement joins TRBV6-6 to TRBJ1-4; 10 bases line up with TRBD1. V trimming: 0 bases; J trimming: 7 bases; junction bases outside the gene matches: 5. There are 16 residues in the CDR3. Per germline, CDR1 MNHNY and CDR2 SVGAGI (reference sequence). The CDR3 region is CASSYSTGTGAEKLFF. In DNA form, the CDR3 reads TGTGCCAGCAGTTACTCGACCGGGACAGGGGCTGAAAAACTGTTTTTT.

The gene calls are TRBV5-5 and TRBJ1-2; D may be TRBD1 (5 bases). Germline values: CDR1 SGHKS, CDR2 YYEKEE (reference sequence). This CDR3 region has 15 residues. V was cut by 1 base and J by 3 bases, with 13 bases left in between. CDR3 region: CASSLTGREYYGYTF. The CDR3 region has the DNA TGTGCCAGCAGCTTGACAGGCAGGGAGTACTATGGCTACACCTTC.

This chain links TRBV11-2 with TRBJ2-7; TRBD1 matches 7 bases. The germline gives CDR1 SGHAT, CDR2 FQNNGV. The V and J ends lost 4 bases and 2 bases, in that order; junction bases with no gene match: 5. CDR3 length: 14 amino acids. The CDR3 loop reads CASSSSTGPYEQYF. DNA of the CDR3: TGTGCCAGCAGCTCTTCGACAGGGCCCTACGAGCAGTACTTC.

Only one count was recorded for this clone. The genes are TRBV7-9 and TRBJ1-4, with a tentative D call TRBD1 (6 bases). The CDR3 is 17 residues long. V was pared by 4 bases and J by 10 bases, with 25 bases between. Germline CDR1 is SEHNR and CDR2 is FQNEAQ (reference sequence). CDR3 coding DNA: TGTGCCAGCAGCTCGGGGAATCCTGGGGGGGCTAAAGGAAAACTGTTTTTT. It yields the protein CASSSGNPGGAKGKLFF.

This clone is a singleton in its sample. In nucleotides, the CDR3 is TGTGCCACCCACCGACCTCCAGGGGAGCTGTTTTTT. Translation: CATHRPPGELFF. V usage is TRBV28 and J usage is TRBJ2-2; D ambiguous. V was pared by 10 bases and J by 8 bases, with 14 bases between. The CDR3 runs to 12 residues. In germline, CDR1 is MDHEN, CDR2 SYDVKM.

This rearrangement joins TRBV11-2 to TRBJ2-5, with D possibly being TRBD2 (6 bases). The CDR3 has 14 amino acids. The ends were cut back, 3 bases at V and 0 bases at J, with 8 bases in the middle. In germline, CDR1 is SGHAT, CDR2 FQNNGV. The CDR3 coding sequence is TGTGCCAGCAGCTTTGCGGGGAACCAAGAGACCCAGTACTTC. It codes for CASSFAGNQETQYF. Variable domain in full (rest from reference TRBV11-2 and TRBJ2-5): EAGVAQSPRYKIIEKRQSVAFWCNPISGHATLYWYQQILGQGPKLLIQFQNNGVVDDSQLPKDRFSAERLKGVDSTLKIQPAKLEDSAVYLCASSFAGNQETQYFGPGTRLLVL.

The CDR3: CASGGTGVPYEQYF. For the CDR3, the DNA is TGTGCCAGCGGGGGGACAGGGGTACCCTACGAGCAGTACTTC. This chain links TRBV28 with TRBJ2-7; TRBD1 matches 10 bases. V shed 8 bases, J shed 2 bases, and the junction held 6 bases outside the gene matches. This CDR3 is built from 14 residues. Per germline, CDR1 MDHEN and CDR2 SYDVKM.

The chain links TRBV25-1 to TRBJ1-6; D remains unclear. Germline values: CDR1 MGHDK, CDR2 SYGVNS. The V gene lost 1 base and the J gene lost 6 bases, with 10 bases spanning the gap. The CDR3 sequence is 15 residues long. CDR3 sequence reads: CASSEFGTINSPLHF. The CDR3 nucleotides read TGTGCCAGCAGTGAATTTGGTACAATTAATTCACCCCTCCACTTT. Based on the CDR3 plus reference TRBV25-1 and TRBJ1-6, the full variable domain is EADIYQTPRYLVIGTGKKITLECSQTMGHDKMYWYQQDPGMELHLIHYSYGVNSTEKGDLSSESTVSRIRTEHFPLTLESARPSHTSQYLCASSEFGTINSPLHFGNGTRLTVT.

V and J are TRBV7-9 and TRBJ1-2; D ambiguous. The CDR3 is 14 residues long. Germline V lookup: CDR1 SEHNR, CDR2 FQNEAQ (reference sequence). The V end was cut by 5 bases, the J end by 7 bases, with 17 bases between. The CDR3, as DNA: TGTGCCAGCAGCGTTAGCATCTCAGGATGTGGCTACACCTTC. It translates to CASSVSISGCGYTF.

V usage is TRBV27 and J usage is TRBJ1-1; unclear D gene. Germline CDR1 is MNHEY and CDR2 is SMNVEV (reference sequence). This CDR3 is 15 amino acids long. V dropped 2 bases and J dropped 0 bases, with 10 bases sitting between them. CDR3 sequence reads: CASSLSQAMNTEAFF. The CDR3 DNA is TGTGCCAGCAGTTTAAGTCAGGCTATGAACACTGAAGCTTTCTTT.

The chain links TRBV7-9 to TRBJ2-7; weak D call: TRBD2 (6 bases). Per the germline V gene, CDR1 is SEHNR and CDR2 is FQNEAQ (reference sequence). Trimming stripped 5 bases from V and 1 base from J, with 15 bases between. The CDR3 spans 15 residues. CDR3: CASSPRGGNSYEQYF. The CDR3 DNA sequence: TGTGCCAGCAGCCCCCGCGGAGGGAATTCCTACGAGCAGTACTTC.

This chain connects TRBV4-1 to TRBJ1-1; no clear D. V was cut by 1 base and J by 1 base, with 10 bases left in between. CDR3 length: 15 residues. Germline V gene sequence: CDR1 MGHRA, CDR2 YSYEKL. CDR3 loop: CASSQVGRGNTEAFF. CDR3 DNA sequence: TGCGCCAGCAGCCAAGTAGGGCGGGGGAACACTGAAGCTTTCTTT.

V is TRBV7-2 and J is TRBJ2-7; D perhaps matches TRBD1 (5 bases). This CDR3 contains 14 residues. The ends were cut back, 4 bases at V and 4 bases at J, with 14 bases in the middle. Germline CDR1 SGHTA, CDR2 FQGNSA. CDR3 coding DNA: TGTGCCAGCAGCTCCCAAGGGGCGAAGTACGAGCAGTACTTC. Its translation is CASSSQGAKYEQYF.

The rearrangement links TRBV5-1 to TRBJ2-7; D is possibly TRBD1 (6 bases). There are 15 residues in the CDR3. The germline gives CDR1 SGHRS, CDR2 YFSETQ. The ends were cut back, 4 bases at V and 5 bases at J, with 19 bases in the middle. The CDR3 DNA reads TGCGCCAGCAGCCCGCTCCAGGGGTCCCTCCACGAGCAGTACTTC. Protein sequence: CASSPLQGSLHEQYF.

The chain employs TRBV6-1 and TRBJ2-5, with 13 bases fitting TRBD2. The germline gives CDR1 MNHNS, CDR2 SASEGT. V lost 4 bases and J lost 6; bases outside the gene matches: 11. There are 17 residues in the CDR3. CDR3 sequence (DNA): TGTGCCAGCAGTGCCGCCCCACTAGCGGGAGGGTTCCAGACCCAGTACTTC. It translates to CASSAAPLAGGFQTQYF.

This clone is a singleton in its sample. The chain employs TRBV27 and TRBJ1-1, with D tentatively TRBD1 (6 bases). Trimming took off 2 bases at V and 6 bases at J, with 22 bases between the two ends. Germline values: CDR1 MNHEY, CDR2 SMNVEV (reference sequence). This CDR3 has 17 amino acids. Here the CDR3 reads CASSLRQNQGGLAEAFF. The CDR3 nucleotides are TGTGCCAGCAGTTTAAGGCAAAACCAAGGGGGACTCGCTGAAGCTTTCTTT.

V gene TRBV7-9 combines with J gene TRBJ2-6; D ambiguous. Trimming removed 11 bases at V and 0 bases at J, with 5 bases between. The CDR3 spans 12 residues. Germline V gives CDR1 SEHNR, CDR2 FQNEAQ (reference sequence). The CDR3 DNA sequence: TGTGCCGTACCCTCTGGGGCCAACGTCCTGACTTTC. Protein sequence: CAVPSGANVLTF.